Shown below are 18 T cell receptor beta chains from a single sample sequenced in a study of T cell responses to AZD1222 COVID-19 vaccine. Profiling relied on immunoSEQ multiplex PCR, and the TCRdb table lists in-frame clones only, not all of them. The sample carries fewer than 70,000 clones, 60% to 85% recorded once. Material: peripheral blood, obtained 28 days after the second AZD1222 dose. All receptors come from an adult who received the AZD1222 COVID-19 vaccine.

This clone is a singleton in its sample. The V and J genes are TRBV6-1 and TRBJ2-3; D is possibly TRBD1 (5 bases). Per germline, CDR1 MNHNS and CDR2 SASEGT. With 1 base removed from V and 2 bases from J, the gap between germline ends came to 7 bases. The CDR3 runs to 14 residues. DNA for the CDR3: TGTGCCAGCAGTGAAGGACAGAACACAGATACGCAGTATTTT. Protein product: CASSEGQNTDTQYF.

The chain is built from TRBV5-1 and TRBJ1-6; tentative D call: TRBD1 (5 bases). The CDR3 contains 16 residues. CDR1 SGHRS and CDR2 YFSETQ come from the germline V gene. The germline V and J ends were trimmed by 4 bases and 9 bases, with 20 bases remaining between them. CDR3 sequence reads: CASSGTSGTAGSPLHF. The CDR3 DNA reads as TGCGCCAGCAGCGGTACGTCCGGGACGGCGGGTTCACCCCTCCACTTT. Looking up the rest from reference TRBV5-1 and TRBJ1-6 gives the full variable domain: KAGVTQTPRYLIKTRGQQVTLSCSPISGHRSVSWYQQTPGQGLQFLFEYFSETQRNKGNFPGRFSGRQFSNSRSEMNVSTLELGDSALYLCASSGTSGTAGSPLHFGNGTRLTVT.

V is TRBV7-9 and J is TRBJ2-5; TRBD2 aligns across 8 bases. The J segment lost 2 bases and the V segment lost 5 bases, leaving 10 bases of the junction unmatched. The CDR3 loop spans 16 amino acids. Germline V gene data show CDR1 as SEHNR and CDR2 as FQNEAQ (reference sequence). The CDR3, as DNA: TGTGCCAGCAGCCCGGGGGTAGCGGGGATACAAGAGACCCAGTACTTC. This sequence encodes CASSPGVAGIQETQYF.

The V and J genes are TRBV6-5 and TRBJ1-1; D gene ambiguous. Per germline, CDR1 MNHEY and CDR2 SVGAGI. V was trimmed by 4 bases and J by 2 bases, leaving 11 bases between them. CDR3 length: 14 residues. CDR3 coding DNA: TGTGCCAGCAGTTCTCCAGGTCGAAACACTGAAGCTTTCTTT. This translates into CASSSPGRNTEAFF.

The chain couples TRBV3-1 (or the pseudogene TRBV3-2) to TRBJ1-6; possibly TRBD1 for D (5 bases). With 1 base removed from V and 4 bases from J, the gap between germline ends came to 11 bases. The CDR3 spans 16 residues. From germline, CDR1 is LGHDT and CDR2 YNNKEL (reference sequence). For the CDR3, the DNA is TGTGCCAGCAGCCAAGGGTCGGGGGGTTATAATTCACCCCTCCACTTT. Amino acids: CASSQGSGGYNSPLHF.

This chain links TRBV19 with TRBJ1-5, with D possibly TRBD1 on 5 matching bases. The CDR3 extends over 14 amino acids. The germline V gene has CDR1 LNHDA and CDR2 SQIVND (reference sequence). Between the trimmed V and J ends, which lost 6 bases and 3 bases, there was a span of 12 bases. CDR3 coding DNA: TGTGCCAGTAGCCGTCGGGGGTACAATCAGCCCCAGCATTTT. It yields the protein CASSRRGYNQPQHF. Supplemented by reference TRBV19 and TRBJ1-5, the full variable domain reads DGGITQSPKYLFRKEGQNVTLSCEQNLNHDAMYWYRQDPGQGLRLIYYSQIVNDFQKGDIAEGYSVSREKKESFPLTVTSAQKNPTAFYLCASSRRGYNQPQHFGDGTRLSIL.

V and J are TRBV5-3 and TRBJ1-6, with D tentatively TRBD1 (5 bases). TRBV5-3 is labeled an ORF, and its function is uncertain. This CDR3 spans 15 amino acids. Trimming took off 4 bases at V and 10 bases at J, with 18 bases between the two ends. CDR3 amino acids: CARSLYGPQGSPLHF. CDR3 bases: TGTGCCAGAAGCCTGTATGGGCCTCAGGGCTCACCCCTCCACTTT.

The chain employs TRBV20-1 and TRBJ1-4; weak D call: TRBD1 (5 bases). This CDR3 spans 11 amino acids. Looked up from germline, CDR1 is DFQATT and CDR2 is SNEGSKA (reference sequence). Trimming stripped 3 bases from V and 13 bases from J, with 12 bases between. This CDR3 is CSASLRGRLFF. The CDR3 DNA reads TGCAGTGCTAGTCTTCGGGGACGACTGTTTTTT.

The chain has TRBV6-5 and TRBJ2-2, with 9 bases aligning to TRBD1. V dropped 8 bases and J dropped 1; count of bases not matched to a gene: 5. This CDR3 is built from 15 residues. The germline V gene has CDR1 MNHEY and CDR2 SVGAGI. CDR3 loop: CASDSGQGNTGELFF. The DNA of the CDR3 is TGTGCCAGCGACTCGGGACAGGGGAACACCGGGGAGCTGTTTTTT.

J is TRBJ2-2 and V is TRBV12-1; the table's D call of TRBD2 was not tested on the DNA. TRBV12-1 is marked as a pseudogene. The CDR3 runs 17 residues. The CDR3 DNA follows: TGTGCCAGCAGCCACTGGACTAGCGGGGGGGCCAGTGGGGAGCTGTTTTTT. It encodes CASSHWTSGGASGELFF.

A remark on this clone: Other DNA sequences in the sample encode the same CDR3. The V and J genes are TRBV6-5 and TRBJ1-3, with unresolved D. Per the germline V gene, CDR1 is MNHEY and CDR2 is SVGAGI. The CDR3 sequence is 12 residues long. V lost 8 bases and J lost 0, with 5 bases in between. The CDR3 here is CASGYSGNTIYF. CDR3 sequence (DNA): TGTGCCAGCGGCTACTCTGGAAACACCATATATTTT.

This clone was detected only a few times. The rearrangement links TRBV10-3 to TRBJ1-2; weak D call: TRBD1 (5 bases). The germline V and J ends were trimmed by 11 bases and 2 bases, with 15 bases remaining between them. CDR1 and CDR2 (germline): ENHRY, SYGVKD. The CDR3 totals 13 residues. The CDR3 coding sequence is TGTGCCTCCATCCGGGAGGGGAACTATGGCTACACCTTC. It codes for CASIREGNYGYTF.

This chain connects TRBV11-2 to TRBJ1-1; no clear D. Per the germline V gene, CDR1 is SGHAT and CDR2 is FQNNGV. The CDR3 loop spans 12 amino acids. Trimming removed 7 bases from V and 10 bases from J, with 16 bases in between. CDR3 protein: CASKPARNLAFF. For the CDR3, the DNA is TGTGCCAGCAAACCTGCCCGGAACTTAGCTTTCTTT.

The chain has TRBV19 and TRBJ1-2, with D tentatively TRBD1 (6 bases). Germline V gene data show CDR1 as LNHDA and CDR2 as SQIVND (reference sequence). Trimming removed 4 bases from V and 2 bases from J, with 11 bases in between. CDR3 length: 14 residues. The CDR3 reads CASSRFGGNYGYTF. The CDR3 DNA is TGTGCCAGTAGTAGGTTCGGGGGCAACTATGGCTACACCTTC.

V and J are TRBV18 and TRBJ2-3; D remains ambiguous. Germline CDR1 is KGHSH and CDR2 is LQKENI. The CDR3 contains 15 residues. V was pared by 2 bases and J by 2 bases, with 11 bases between. The CDR3 DNA sequence: TGTGCCAGCTCACCAGGTTTCGACAACACAGATACGCAGTATTTT. Translation gives CASSPGFDNTDTQYF.

The gene calls are TRBV7-2 and TRBJ2-1; maybe TRBD1 (5 bases). The CDR3 loop spans 14 amino acids. Germline V gene data show CDR1 as SGHTA and CDR2 as FQGNSA. The ends were cut back, 1 base at V and 5 bases at J, with 9 bases in the middle. The CDR3 nucleotides are TGTGCCAGCAGCTTAGATGGGGCTAACAATGAGCAGTTCTTC. Its protein is CASSLDGANNEQFF.

This clone was counted a single time. V usage is TRBV11-3 and J usage is TRBJ1-1; D is possibly TRBD1 (5 bases). The CDR3 runs to 15 residues. Trimming cost V 0 bases and J 3 bases, with 11 bases left between them. CDR1 and CDR2 from the germline V gene are SGHNT and YENEEA. Here the CDR3 DNA reads TGTGCCAGCAGCTTAGAGACTGGAGGGGACACTGAAGCTTTCTTT. It is translated as CASSLETGGDTEAFF.

In this sample, this clone turned up a few times. This sequence joins TRBV19 and TRBJ1-5; no clear D gene. Trimming stripped 5 bases from V and 5 bases from J, with 10 bases between. The CDR3 is 13 residues long. Germline V gene lookup returns CDR1 LNHDA and CDR2 SQIVND (reference sequence). The CDR3 nucleotides are TGTGCCAGTAGTTTTTCTAAGGATCAGCCCCAGCATTTT. Its translation: CASSFSKDQPQHF.